This T cell receptor beta chain was recovered during a study of control samples from healthy donors and cancer patients. V gave up 0 bases and J gave up 8 bases, with 10 bases separating them. CDR1 and CDR2 from the germline V gene are WSHSY and SAAADI. The CDR3 length is 13 residues. Here immunoSEQ multiplex PCR was the method, and the copy in TCRdb shows in-frame clones only, minus some. The table shows some 110,000 clones, with nearly 95% occurring only once. This chain links TRBV10-2 with TRBJ1-2; no clear D gene. The clonotype was recovered from a man aged 25-45 years in good health. The source material was blood. DNA of the CDR3: TGCGCCAGCAGTGAGTCGATGGGAGCAGGCTACACCTTC. Protein: CASSESMGAGYTF.